One and the same sample provided the 6 T cell receptor beta chains below, sequenced in a study of T cells in tuberculosis. The assay was immunoSEQ multiplex PCR, and TCRdb's table has in-frame clones only and misses some. Seen here are 30,000 to 45,000 clones, roughly 93% observed once, and the top ten hold 12%. The specimen sequenced was PBMCs. Receptors were obtained from a donor aged 10-29 years with latent tuberculosis or without tuberculosis infection. Some clones in this sample may be carry-over from other donors' samples.

The chain is built from TRBV6-1 and TRBJ1-2; D remains unclear. The CDR3 has 14 residues. Germline-derived CDR1 and CDR2 are MNHNS and SASEGT. The V end lost 5 bases, the J end lost 3 bases, and 13 bases lay between the germline ends. In DNA, the CDR3 is TGTGCCAGCAGTAACCTATGGGGAGACTATGGCTACACCTTC. It yields the protein CASSNLWGDYGYTF.

This clone has a single count. J is TRBJ1-2 and V is TRBV27; 8 bases are a match to TRBD1. J lost 4 bases, V lost 5 bases, and 15 bases had no gene match. This CDR3 has 17 amino acids. CDR1 and CDR2 (germline): MNHEY, SMNVEV (reference sequence). For the CDR3, the DNA is TGTGCCAGCAGTCCCTTCTCGGACAGGGTAGGTGGCTATGGCTACACCTTC. Protein sequence: CASSPFSDRVGGYGYTF.

J is TRBJ2-3 and V is TRBV18; no clear D. Germline V gives CDR1 KGHSH, CDR2 LQKENI. Deletions cut 0 bases from V and 3 bases from J, with 7 bases between. The CDR3 covers 14 residues. The CDR3 protein is CASSPPSATDTQYF. The CDR3 DNA follows: TGTGCCAGCTCACCACCGTCTGCGACAGATACGCAGTATTTT.

CDR3 region: CASSTTDTQYF. The CDR3 nucleotides are TGTGCCAGCAGCACTACAGATACGCAGTATTTT. The V gene is TRBV5-5, the J gene TRBJ2-3; D is ambiguous. The CDR3 contains 11 residues. The V end was cut by 4 bases, the J end by 3 bases, with 3 bases between. The germline V gene has CDR1 SGHKS and CDR2 YYEKEE (reference sequence).

The chain carries TRBV4-3 and TRBJ1-2; D is uncertain. The CDR3 is 16 residues long. Per germline, CDR1 LGHNA and CDR2 YSLEER. V lost 0 bases and J 3 bases, leaving 14 bases between the germline ends. CDR3 bases: TGCGCCAGCAGCCAAGATAGGGCGGGAGAGGACTATGGCTACACCTTC. Protein: CASSQDRAGEDYGYTF.

This chain uses TRBV7-2 with TRBJ2-4, with a weak D call TRBD1 (5 bases). Germline CDR1 SGHTA, CDR2 FQGNSA. V was clipped by 1 base and J by 7 bases, with 8 bases between them. The CDR3 runs to 13 residues. The CDR3: CASSLGQGNIQYF. The CDR3 DNA sequence: TGTGCCAGCAGCTTAGGGCAGGGTAACATTCAGTACTTC.